Sequencing of this T cell receptor (beta chain) was carried out in a study of beta chain features in type 1 diabetes. Trimming took off 1 base at V and 1 base at J, with 14 bases between the two ends. Germline values: CDR1 GTSNPN, CDR2 SVGIG (reference sequence). This CDR3 contains 16 residues. TCRB transcripts that were expressed got sequenced, as all of the isolated RNA had been reverse transcribed. Sequencing was performed with immunoSEQ multiplex PCR; in TCRdb, only in-frame clones are kept and a portion is missing. Of about 16,000 clones in the sample, roughly 56% were seen once. The rearrangement uses TRBV30 and TRBJ1-3, with D tentatively TRBD1 (5 bases). The sequencing input was stem cell memory CD4+ T cells from blood. The receptor's source is a woman between 18 and 30 years old in good health. The CDR3 loop is CAWSGLQVASGNTIYF. The CDR3 DNA is TGTGCCTGGAGTGGCCTACAGGTAGCTTCTGGAAACACCATATATTTT.